The sequence of this T cell receptor (beta chain) was determined in a study of T cells expressing NK-cell markers. Overall study results and limits: These clonotypes, the leaders elsewhere, also led the CD3+CD56-NKG2C+ fraction in a few donors.

With the 5' RACE reads reprocessed, TCRdb shows one record per CDR3 protein and no DNA. Its table records some 110,000 distinct CDR3 sequences. This CDR3 contains 12 residues. CDR1 SGHDN and CDR2 FVKESK come from the germline V gene. In regard to this clonotype: The target antigen is unknown.

The rearrangement links TRBV14 to TRBJ1-1. Sequences were obtained from blood T cells: a sorted CD56 or NKG2C T cell subset, CD4+ or CD8+ T cells, or bulk PBMC T cells (not recorded which). The source is a woman aged 18-70 years in good health. CDR3 sequence: CASSALSTEAFF.